This TCR beta chain derives from a study of shared clonotypes between healthy human individuals. The CDR3 extends over 15 amino acids. V trimming: 4 bases; J trimming: 5 bases; junction bases outside the gene matches: 10. In germline, CDR1 is SEHNR, CDR2 FQNEAQ (reference sequence). Donors had no recently reported acute infections or vaccinations and were HIV-negative. CD4+ cell separation produced CD45RA+ naive and CD45RA-negative memory subsets. On this clone itself: Its antigen is currently unknown.

Profiled with immunoSEQ multiplex PCR; TCRdb holds only in-frame clones, not every one. The sample lists 950,000 to 1,300,000 clones; about 70% were seen once. Study conclusions and caveats: Though the depth was large, rarefaction showed that sorted-subset sequencing was incomplete.

This sequence was found in a man aged 18 to 29 in good health. This chain links TRBV7-9 with TRBJ2-5, with TRBD1 matching over 7 bases. The sequenced sample was memory CD4+ T cells sorted from blood. The subset denotes: CD45RA-negative fraction. The CDR3 loop is CASSSEQGRGETQYF. The DNA for the CDR3 is TGTGCCAGCAGCTCCGAACAGGGGAGAGGGGAGACCCAGTACTTC.